The rows below give T cell receptor beta chains drawn from one sample of a study of blood T cell repertoires in COVID-19. Assay used: immunoSEQ multiplex PCR; TCRdb lists only in-frame clones, some missing. This sample yields fewer than 45,000 clones, of which over 90% are seen a single time; roughly two fifths belongs to the top ten. Sequenced sample: peripheral blood. Receptor source: a man between 60 and 75 years old with active or convalescent COVID-19. The CDR3 runs from the conserved cysteine through the conserved F or W. The order of the fields is D gene, V gene, clone size, J gene, CDR3 DNA, CDR3 protein. The D gene is left open where the match is weak. Rows give clone size only sometimes, using once, few, many, or a class for an expanded clone.

D: TRBD1; V: TRBV6-5; size: NA; J: TRBJ2-1; DNA: TGTGCCAGCAGAAGGACGACAGGGATCGACAATGAGCAGTTCTTC; CDR3: CASRRTTGIDNEQFF
D: NA; V: TRBV30; size: NA; J: TRBJ1-1; DNA: TGTGCCTGGAGTGTACAGGGTTGGGGCGAAGCTTTCTTT; CDR3: CAWSVQGWGEAFF
D: TRBD1; V: TRBV28; size: NA; J: TRBJ2-1; DNA: TGTGCCAGCAGTCGAAGGGGGCACTACAGGACCAATGAGCAGTTCTTC; CDR3: CASSRRGHYRTNEQFF
D: NA; V: TRBV9; size: NA; J: TRBJ2-7; DNA: TGTGCCAGCAGCGTAGGTTCAGCAGGCGTCTACGAGCAGTACTTC; CDR3: CASSVGSAGVYEQYF
D: TRBD1; V: TRBV2; size: NA; J: TRBJ1-2; DNA: TGTGCCAGCAGTGAAGCCCCCGGAGGGGGCTGGAGCTATGGCTACACCTTC; CDR3: CASSEAPGGGWSYGYTF
D: TRBD1; V: TRBV5-4; size: NA; J: TRBJ2-3; DNA: TGTGCCAGCAGCTTCGGGACAGGTAGCACAGATACGCAGTATTTT; CDR3: CASSFGTGSTDTQYF
D: TRBD2; V: TRBV10-3; size: once; J: TRBJ2-7; DNA: TGTGCCATCAGTGAGTCGGGGGGGTGGGAGCAGTACTTC; CDR3: CAISESGGWEQYF
D: NA; V: TRBV7-3; size: NA; J: TRBJ2-5; DNA: TGTGCCAGCAGCCGTGGACAGCAAGAGACCCAGTACTTC; CDR3: CASSRGQQETQYF
D: NA; V: TRBV2; size: NA; J: TRBJ1-5; DNA: TGTGCCAGCAGCAAAATCGGGGGGGAGTGGGCAAGTCAGCCCCAGCATTTT; CDR3: CASSKIGGEWASQPQHF
D: NA; V: TRBV6-5; size: NA; J: TRBJ2-1; DNA: TGTGCCCACAAGGGGTACAATGAGCAGTTCTTC; CDR3: CAHKGYNEQFF
D: TRBD1; V: TRBV7-2; size: NA; J: TRBJ1-1; DNA: TGTGCCAGCAGCTCCGGGACAGTACTCACTGAAGCTTTCTTT; CDR3: CASSSGTVLTEAFF
D: NA; V: TRBV5-5; size: NA; J: TRBJ2-2; DNA: TGTGCCAGCAGCCCGTTCCTAGAAACCGGGGAGCTGTTTTTT; CDR3: CASSPFLETGELFF
D: NA; V: TRBV2; size: NA; J: TRBJ1-5; DNA: TGTGCCAGCAGTTCGGGCAGGGTTCAGCCCCAGCATTTT; CDR3: CASSSGRVQPQHF
D: TRBD1; V: TRBV27; size: NA; J: TRBJ1-1; DNA: TGTGCCAGCAGTTTCAGGGGGGAGAGAACTGAAGCTTTCTTT; CDR3: CASSFRGERTEAFF
D: TRBD1; V: TRBV9; size: NA; J: TRBJ1-2; DNA: TGTGCCAGCAGCGTAGCTGTGACAGGGATGGGGGGCTACACCTTC; CDR3: CASSVAVTGMGGYTF
D: TRBD1; V: TRBV6-5; size: few; J: TRBJ1-2; DNA: TGTGCCAGCAGGCAACAGGGGGGCAACGGCTACACCTTC; CDR3: CASRQQGGNGYTF
D: NA; V: TRBV27; size: NA; J: TRBJ1-6; DNA: TGTGCCAGCAGTTTATCTTGGACAAACTATAATTCACCCCTCCACTTT; CDR3: CASSLSWTNYNSPLHF
D: NA; V: TRBV19; size: NA; J: TRBJ1-6; DNA: TGTGCCAGCTCCACCAGGGCTTCCTATAATTCACCCCTCCACTTT; CDR3: CASSTRASYNSPLHF
D: TRBD1; V: TRBV7-9; size: NA; J: TRBJ2-1; DNA: TGTGCCAGCAGCTGGGGGACAGGGGGCTATGAGCAGTTCTTC; CDR3: CASSWGTGGYEQFF
D: NA; V: TRBV19; size: NA; J: TRBJ1-1; DNA: TGTGCCAGTAGTCTGGGGGCGCATATTCACCGGACTGAAGCTTTCTTT; CDR3: CASSLGAHIHRTEAFF
D: NA; V: TRBV10-2; size: NA; J: TRBJ2-5; DNA: TGCGCCAGCATTCCTAAGGGACTTACAGAGACCCAGTACTTC; CDR3: CASIPKGLTETQYF
D: NA; V: TRBV14; size: NA; J: TRBJ1-6; DNA: TGTGCCAGCAGCCTCTCCCGGAGGGGTGATTCACCCCTCCACTTT; CDR3: CASSLSRRGDSPLHF
D: NA; V: TRBV12-3/TRBV12-4; size: once; J: TRBJ1-5; DNA: TGTGCCAGCAGTTTGTCCGTTTATCAGCCCCAGCATTTT; CDR3: CASSLSVYQPQHF
D: TRBD2; V: TRBV7-8; size: NA; J: TRBJ2-1; DNA: TGTGCCAGCAGCACGGTTCTAGCGGGAGGTCCCTACAATGAGCAGTTCTTC; CDR3: CASSTVLAGGPYNEQFF
D: TRBD2; V: TRBV28; size: NA; J: TRBJ2-7; DNA: TGTGCCAGCAGAACGGGACTAGCGGCGGTCTACGAGCAGTACTTC; CDR3: CASRTGLAAVYEQYF
D: TRBD1; V: TRBV10-3; size: NA; J: TRBJ2-7; DNA: TGTGCCATCAGTGAGGAGGGACAGCCTTCCTACGAGCAGTACTTC; CDR3: CAISEEGQPSYEQYF
D: TRBD1; V: TRBV7-2; size: NA; J: TRBJ1-2; DNA: TGTGCCAGCAGCTACGGGGGACAGGGGGCGAAAGGCTACACCTTC; CDR3: CASSYGGQGAKGYTF
D: NA; V: TRBV5-1; size: NA; J: TRBJ1-2; DNA: TGCGCCAGCAGCTTGGGGACACCCTATGGCTACACCTTC; CDR3: CASSLGTPYGYTF
D: NA; V: TRBV30; size: NA; J: TRBJ1-5; DNA: TGTGCCTGGAGTGTACTAGCGTCCCTGGGACAGCCCCAGCATTTT; CDR3: CAWSVLASLGQPQHF
D: TRBD2; V: TRBV3-1/TRBV3-2; size: NA; J: TRBJ2-3; DNA: TGTGCCAGCAGCCAAGTAGCGGGGGGTAGCACAGATACGCAGTATTTT; CDR3: CASSQVAGGSTDTQYF
D: TRBD1; V: TRBV19; size: NA; J: TRBJ1-2; DNA: TGTGCCAGTAGTAAAGGGACAGGACTCGATGGCTACACCTTC; CDR3: CASSKGTGLDGYTF
D: NA; V: TRBV11-2; size: NA; J: TRBJ1-1; DNA: TGTGCCAGCAGCTTCCAAAACACTGAAGCTTTCTTT; CDR3: CASSFQNTEAFF
D: TRBD2; V: TRBV7-3; size: NA; J: TRBJ2-1; DNA: TGTGCCAGCAGCTTAATGGCGGGGGGCCCTCAAGGTGAGCAGTTCTTC; CDR3: CASSLMAGGPQGEQFF
D: NA; V: TRBV11-3; size: NA; J: TRBJ2-7; DNA: TGTGCCAGCAGCCCCCGGTCAGGGTTTGCCCACGAGCAGTACTTC; CDR3: CASSPRSGFAHEQYF
D: NA; V: TRBV7-8; size: NA; J: TRBJ1-1; DNA: TGTGCCAGCAGCTCCCCAGTAAAGAACACTGAAGCTTTCTTT; CDR3: CASSSPVKNTEAFF
D: NA; V: TRBV10-3; size: NA; J: TRBJ1-1; DNA: TGTGCCATCAGCCCAAACATTCCACAGAACACTGAAGCTTTCTTT; CDR3: CAISPNIPQNTEAFF
D: TRBD2; V: TRBV6-5; size: NA; J: TRBJ2-2; DNA: TGTGCCAGCAGTTCCAAGACTAGCGGGGGGGCCGGGGAGCTGTTTTTT; CDR3: CASSSKTSGGAGELFF
D: TRBD2; V: TRBV15; size: NA; J: TRBJ2-5; DNA: TGTGCCACCAGCTTACAACTAGCGGGGGGCAAGGAGACCCAGTACTTC; CDR3: CATSLQLAGGKETQYF
D: NA; V: TRBV27; size: NA; J: TRBJ2-2; DNA: TGTGCCAGCAGTGTATCGGCCGCGGGACTCCTGAACACCGGGGAGCTGTTTTTT; CDR3: CASSVSAAGLLNTGELFF
D: TRBD2; V: TRBV19; size: NA; J: TRBJ2-3; DNA: TGTGCCAGTAGTATGACTAGCGGGGGGCAGGTGTGGGTAGATACGCAGTATTTT; CDR3: CASSMTSGGQVWVDTQYF
D: TRBD1; V: TRBV7-2; size: NA; J: TRBJ1-2; DNA: TGTGCCAGCAGCTTAGTACAGGGGAGAGGCTACACCTTC; CDR3: CASSLVQGRGYTF
D: NA; V: TRBV5-8; size: once; J: TRBJ1-2; DNA: TGTGCCAGCAGCCCACTCCTCGACAAGCCAAACTATGGCTACACCTTC; CDR3: CASSPLLDKPNYGYTF
D: NA; V: TRBV18; size: NA; J: TRBJ2-3; DNA: TGTGCCAGCTCACCATCCCCAGGGGGCACAGATACGCAGTATTTT; CDR3: CASSPSPGGTDTQYF
D: TRBD2; V: TRBV11-2; size: NA; J: TRBJ2-3; DNA: TGTGCCAGCAGCTTAGGACTAGCCAGCACAGATACGCAGTATTTT; CDR3: CASSLGLASTDTQYF
D: TRBD2; V: TRBV29-1; size: NA; J: TRBJ2-5; DNA: TGCAGCGTGAATGGGCCTAGCGGAGGAGAGACCCAGTACTTC; CDR3: CSVNGPSGGETQYF
D: NA; V: TRBV7-9; size: NA; J: TRBJ1-1; DNA: TGTGCCAGCAGCTTAGTGGGGGCGGAAGCTTTCTTT; CDR3: CASSLVGAEAFF
D: NA; V: TRBV3-1/TRBV3-2; size: once; J: TRBJ1-6; DNA: TGTGCCAGCAGCCAAGAGTTACAGGGACCCTGGGGCTCCTATAATTCACCCCTCCACTTT; CDR3: CASSQELQGPWGSYNSPLHF
D: NA; V: TRBV6-5; size: once; J: TRBJ2-2; DNA: TGTGCCACCTCGGACAGCGGAGACGGGGAGCTGTTTTTT; CDR3: CATSDSGDGELFF
D: TRBD1; V: TRBV19; size: NA; J: TRBJ2-7; DNA: TGTGCCAGTAGTACGGGACAGGGCTACGAGCAGTACTTC; CDR3: CASSTGQGYEQYF
D: NA; V: TRBV7-3; size: once; J: TRBJ1-1; DNA: TGTGCCAGCAGCTCCGGGGCCGGGAGTGAAGCTTTCTTT; CDR3: CASSSGAGSEAFF